This TCR beta chain was sequenced during a study of vaccination effects on CD4 cells after COVID-19. Before sequencing, viral peptide pools were used by the ViraFEST assay to expand antigen-specific CD4+ T cells. Researchers isolated CD4+ T cells once 9 to 11 days of culture had elapsed. Data came from immunoSEQ multiplex PCR; TCRdb stores just in-frame clones and leaves some out. Of about 14,000 clones detected, less than 85% appear once; the ten largest clones hold about a quarter. The V end was cut by 1 base, the J end by 3 bases, with 9 bases between. Germline values: CDR1 SGHTA, CDR2 FQGNSA. The CDR3 has 14 amino acids. This clone has more than one count but fewer than ten. Its target is unknown.

Source: CD4+ T cells from PBMCs cultured with HCoV-229E spike peptides, taken before COVID-19 vaccination. The chain recombines TRBV7-2 with TRBJ1-2; D ambiguous. The receptor was isolated from a human donor who received a COVID-19 vaccine. Here the CDR3 DNA reads TGTGCCAGCAGCTTAGAACAGAATGACTATGGCTACACCTTC. Translated: CASSLEQNDYGYTF.